This TCR beta chain was recorded in a study of cytomegalovirus exposure and HLA in healthy donors. General study findings and limits: In the 90 to 150 validation repertoires, about 94% of cluster scores exceeded 0, per a later analysis.

The assay was immunoSEQ multiplex PCR, and TCRdb's table has in-frame clones only and misses some. The sample has some 130,000 clones; 89% are singletons. The donors were part of the validation cohort, which consisted of 120 subjects and was separate from the first cohort of 666 subjects. This clone was detected a few times. Its antigen is currently unknown. Material: PBMCs. This receptor was identified in a woman aged 18-35 years in good health and CMV-seronegative.

The CDR3 DNA reads TGTGCCAGCAGCTTATTACAGGGCCCCCATCAGCCCCAGCATTTT. It codes for CASSLLQGPHQPQHF. The V gene is TRBV7-8, the J gene TRBJ1-5; possibly TRBD1 for D (6 bases). This CDR3 spans 15 amino acids. Germline CDR1 SGHVS, CDR2 FQNEAQ. With 2 bases removed from V and 5 bases from J, the gap between germline ends came to 13 bases.